Below, one T cell receptor beta chain is given with its context. Its antigen remains unknown. The data stem from a study of molecular identifiers for immune sequencing clone quantification. Study findings and constraints: The share of molecules held by clones above 20 RNA copies was over 99% in effector cells and under 1% in naive cells.

For bulk TCR libraries, previously described methods and listed TCR primers were used. TCRdb itself ran the PCR reads through MiXCR, one entry per CDR3 protein. The sample lists a few hundred thousand distinct CDR3 sequences, about a quarter occurring once. CD8+CD4-CCR7+CD45RA+ cells were sorted as naive CD8 T cells. With 6 bases removed from V and 6 bases from J, the gap between germline ends came to 16 bases. The CDR3 covers 14 residues. Sequencing was performed on naive CD8+ T cells from blood, with Jurkat cell RNA spiked in. The subset: FACS-sorted CD8+CD4-CCR7+CD45RA+ naive T cells. The chain uses TRBV12-3 or TRBV12-4 and TRBJ2-3; unclear D gene. The sequence was collected from a human donor in good health. Some libraries in this study had Jurkat cell RNA spiked in. CDR3 protein: CASSPNLLRDTQYF. The DNA for the CDR3 is TGTGCCAGCAGCCCGAATCTACTGAGGGATACGCAGTATTTT.